The T cell receptor beta chain under discussion was sequenced for a study of PD-1 and CTLA-4 blockade in melanoma. Measured with immunoSEQ multiplex PCR; TCRdb has only the in-frame clones, and not every one. The table shows under 40,000 clones, with about 88% occurring only once. The CDR3 has 12 amino acids. The germline V gene encodes CDR1 SEHNR and CDR2 FQNEAQ (reference sequence). V was pared by 8 bases and J by 3 bases, with 3 bases of the junction left unmatched. V usage is TRBV7-9 and J usage is TRBJ2-7, with TRBD1 matching over 8 bases. The clonotype was recovered from a human donor with melanoma. Sequencing was performed on CD8+ T cells from peripheral blood, taken from a patient given anti-PD-1 treatment. The CDR3 sequence: CASLGQDYEQYF. The DNA of the CDR3 is TGTGCCAGCCTGGGACAGGACTACGAGCAGTACTTC.